This T cell receptor beta chain was sequenced in a study of T cells in lung cancer brain metastases. V was trimmed by 1 base and J by 4 bases, leaving 17 bases between them. The CDR3 has 16 amino acids. Germline lookup yields CDR1 MNHNS and CDR2 SASEGT. With regard to this clone: In the same sample, other DNA sequences code for this CDR3.

Sequenced by immunoSEQ multiplex PCR; TCRdb stores in-frame clones only, minus some. Of 2,500 to 3,000 clones detected, under 95% appear once; the ten largest clones hold 3.5% to 5.5%. This TCR came from a woman in her fifties or sixties with non-small cell lung cancer. The sequenced sample was tumor tissue from the primary lung tumor. The rearrangement uses TRBV6-1 and TRBJ2-7; D is unclear. The CDR3 region is CASSEVYPRSSYEQYF. The CDR3 coding sequence is TGTGCCAGCAGTGAAGTTTACCCTAGGAGCTCTTACGAGCAGTACTTC.